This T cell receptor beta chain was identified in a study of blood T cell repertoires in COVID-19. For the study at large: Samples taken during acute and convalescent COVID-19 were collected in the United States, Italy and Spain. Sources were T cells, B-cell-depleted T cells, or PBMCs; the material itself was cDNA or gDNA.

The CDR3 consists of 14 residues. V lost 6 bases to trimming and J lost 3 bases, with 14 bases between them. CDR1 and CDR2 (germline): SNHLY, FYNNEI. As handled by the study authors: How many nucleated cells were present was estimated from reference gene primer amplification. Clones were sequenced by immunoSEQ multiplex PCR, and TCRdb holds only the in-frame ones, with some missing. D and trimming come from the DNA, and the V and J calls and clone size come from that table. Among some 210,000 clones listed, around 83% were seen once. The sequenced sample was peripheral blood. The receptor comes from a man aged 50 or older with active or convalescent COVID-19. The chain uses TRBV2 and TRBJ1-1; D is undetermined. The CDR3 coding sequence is TGTGCCAGCAGCCACGTCCCAGTCGACACTGAAGCTTTCTTT. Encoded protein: CASSHVPVDTEAFF. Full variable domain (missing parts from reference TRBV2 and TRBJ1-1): EPEVTQTPSHQVTQMGQEVILRCVPISNHLYFYWYRQILGQKVEFLVSFYNNEISEKSEIFDDQFSVERPDGSNFTLKIRSTKLEDSAMYFCASSHVPVDTEAFFGQGTRLTVV.